Each of the 32 T cell receptor beta chains below was sequenced from the same sample in a study of CD8 T cells in Susac syndrome. A quantity of about 0.5 to 1 ug RNA underwent reverse transcription using random hexamers. In TCRdb, the immunoSEQ multiplex PCR reads were re-called with MiXCR into one record per CDR3 protein. The sample has 250,000 to 350,000 distinct CDR3 sequences; about 92% are singletons. Material for sequencing was CD4+ T cells from PBMCs. The origin of the receptors is a human donor with multiple sclerosis.

The V gene is TRBV5-1, the J gene TRBJ1-3, with D hard to call. The V gene lost 0 bases and the J gene lost 1 base, with 8 bases spanning the gap. Per the germline V gene, CDR1 is SGHRS and CDR2 is YFSETQ. This CDR3 comprises 15 residues. The CDR3 DNA is TGCGCCAGCAGCTTGGAAGTGACATCTGGAAACACCATATATTTT. Encoded protein: CASSLEVTSGNTIYF.

CDR3 nucleotide sequence: TGTGCCAGCGTAGCGGCAAGCTCCTACGAGCAGTACTTC. Translation gives CASVAASSYEQYF. The chain recombines TRBV6-2 or TRBV6-3 with TRBJ2-7; possibly TRBD2 for D (6 bases). CDR3 length: 13 amino acids. Germline V gene lookup returns CDR1 MNHEY and CDR2 SVGEGT. V lost 8 bases, J lost 0 bases, and 11 bases lay in between.

This chain connects TRBV27 to TRBJ2-7, with 10 bases that match TRBD1. Germline assignment: CDR1 MNHEY and CDR2 SMNVEV (reference sequence). J gave up 3 bases and V 6 bases, and 14 bases lay outside the gene matches. The CDR3 consists of 17 residues. This chain's CDR3 is CASSIRGTGAHDYEQYF. CDR3 bases: TGTGCCAGCAGCATAAGGGGGACAGGGGCTCACGACTACGAGCAGTACTTC.

The CDR3 is CASSYDRSSNQPQHF. The CDR3 coding sequence is TGTGCCAGCAGTTATGACAGAAGTAGCAATCAGCCCCAGCATTTT. The chain combines TRBV6-6 with TRBJ1-5, with a possible D match to TRBD1 (5 bases). CDR3 size: 15 residues. Germline assignment: CDR1 MNHNY and CDR2 SVGAGI (reference sequence). Trimming took off 3 bases at V and 0 bases at J, with 9 bases between the two ends.

The V and J genes are TRBV14 and TRBJ1-5; possible D gene TRBD1, 5 bases. The V end lost 9 bases, the J end lost 2 bases, and 17 bases lay between the germline ends. The length of the CDR3 is 15 residues. Germline loops: CDR1 SGHDN, CDR2 FVKESK. The CDR3: CASGPGHVRNQPQHF. CDR3 bases: TGTGCCAGTGGACCGGGGCATGTACGCAATCAGCCCCAGCATTTT.

V gene TRBV6-2 or TRBV6-3 combines with J gene TRBJ2-7; 7 bases fit TRBD1. Germline V gives CDR1 MNHEY, CDR2 SVGEGT. V lost 5 bases and J lost 2; bases outside the gene matches: 6. The CDR3 is 14 amino acids. CDR3 DNA sequence: TGTGCCAGCAGTGCGCACAGGGGTGCCTACGAGCAGTACTTC. Amino acid sequence: CASSAHRGAYEQYF.

The CDR3 region is CASASGGAGGTSSYNEQFF. The CDR3 DNA reads TGTGCTAGTGCCTCAGGGGGAGCGGGGGGGACTAGCTCCTACAATGAGCAGTTCTTC. This chain links TRBV12-5 with TRBJ2-1, with TRBD2 identical over 10 bases. This CDR3 is 19 amino acids long. Germline V gene lookup returns CDR1 LGHNT and CDR2 FRNRAP. With V trimmed by 7 bases and J by 0 bases, 15 bases remained unmatched.

V gene TRBV2 combines with J gene TRBJ1-1, with D unclear. Trimming cost V 9 bases and J 0 bases, with 11 bases left between them. CDR1 and CDR2 (germline): SNHLY, FYNNEI. The length of the CDR3 is 13 residues. The DNA of the CDR3 is TGTGCCAGTGCCCGAGGCATGAACACTGAAGCTTTCTTT. Encoded protein: CASARGMNTEAFF.

The CDR3 sequence: CASSLDPRASGGDEQFF. The CDR3 coding sequence is TGCGCCAGCAGCTTGGACCCCCGGGCTAGCGGGGGCGATGAGCAGTTCTTC. The chain joins TRBV5-1 to TRBJ2-1; 10 nucleotides match TRBD2. CDR3 length: 17 amino acids. Germline assignment: CDR1 SGHRS and CDR2 YFSETQ. With V trimmed by 0 bases and J by 8 bases, 11 bases remained unmatched.

This clonotype has only one observation. V gene TRBV7-9 combines with J gene TRBJ1-2; D is perhaps TRBD1 (6 bases). The CDR3 spans 13 residues. V was clipped by 6 bases and J by 8 bases, with 16 bases between them. The germline gives CDR1 SEHNR, CDR2 FQNEAQ (reference sequence). CDR3 sequence reads: CASSDRFFSGYTF. The DNA of the CDR3 is TGTGCCAGCAGTGACAGGTTTTTTTCGGGCTACACCTTC.

The chain carries TRBV7-2 and TRBJ1-5, with D perhaps TRBD1 (5 bases). The CDR3 runs to 16 residues. The germline V and J ends were trimmed by 5 bases and 1 base, with 15 bases remaining between them. Germline CDR1 is SGHTA and CDR2 is FQGNSA. The CDR3 DNA reads TGTGCCAGCAGCCTCAGCCAGGGAAACAGCAATCAGCCCCAGCATTTT. It yields the protein CASSLSQGNSNQPQHF.

V and J are TRBV29-1 and TRBJ2-2, with a possible D match to TRBD2 (7 bases). The V and J ends lost 6 bases and 6 bases respectively, with 11 bases between them. In germline, CDR1 is SQVTM, CDR2 ANQGSEA. The CDR3 totals 12 residues. The CDR3 coding sequence is TGCAGCGTCGGGGAGGGGGCCGGGGAGCTGTTTTTT. Amino acids: CSVGEGAGELFF.

This chain joins TRBV29-1 and TRBJ2-5, with TRBD1 matching over 9 bases. J gave up 2 bases and V 6 bases, and 1 base lay outside the gene matches. Germline CDR1 is SQVTM and CDR2 is ANQGSEA. The CDR3 has 12 residues. The CDR3 loop reads CSVDRGQETQYF. CDR3 in DNA: TGCAGCGTAGACAGGGGGCAAGAGACCCAGTACTTC.

A single count supports this clonotype. The chain has TRBV30 and TRBJ1-6; D is ambiguous. The CDR3 has 20 amino acids. The germline gives CDR1 GTSNPN, CDR2 SVGIG (reference sequence). V lost 0 bases, J lost 3 bases, and 24 bases lay in between. This chain's CDR3 is CAWSVIGSGSLRDYNSPLHF. The CDR3 DNA reads TGTGCCTGGAGTGTTATTGGGTCGGGATCTCTCCGCGACTATAATTCACCCCTCCACTTT.

The genes are TRBV5-1 and TRBJ2-2; TRBD1 aligns across 8 bases. The CDR3 runs 15 residues. Germline CDR1 reads SGHRS; CDR2 reads YFSETQ. The trim removed 4 bases at V and 0 bases at J, leaving 2 bases unmatched. CDR3 in amino acids: CASSQGQANTGELFF. The CDR3 coding sequence is TGCGCCAGCAGCCAGGGACAGGCGAACACCGGGGAGCTGTTTTTT. The full variable domain, in which reference TRBV5-1 and TRBJ2-2 provide the parts outside the CDR3, is KAGVTQTPRYLIKTRGQQVTLSCSPISGHRSVSWYQQTPGQGLQFLFEYFSETQRNKGNFPGRFSGRQFSNSRSEMNVSTLELGDSALYLCASSQGQANTGELFFGEGSRLTVL.

This chain links TRBV5-1 with TRBJ1-3; 9 nucleotides agree with TRBD1. V trimming: 2 bases; J trimming: 5 bases; junction bases outside the gene matches: 2. Per germline, CDR1 SGHRS and CDR2 YFSETQ. This CDR3 comprises 14 residues. CDR3 sequence reads: CASSLDRGRNTIYF. CDR3 in DNA: TGCGCCAGCAGCTTAGACAGGGGGAGAAACACCATATATTTT.

V and J are TRBV19 and TRBJ1-5, with D possibly matching TRBD1 (5 bases). V dropped 11 bases and J dropped 10 bases, with 21 bases sitting between them. The CDR3 loop spans 13 amino acids. Germline V gene lookup returns CDR1 LNHDA and CDR2 SQIVND (reference sequence). The CDR3 loop is CAVRQTNIGPQHF. The DNA for the CDR3 is TGTGCCGTTAGACAGACAAATATTGGCCCCCAGCATTTT.

Only one count was recorded for this clonotype. The chain has TRBV7-9 and TRBJ2-7; a weak D match, TRBD2 (6 bases). The CDR3 is made up of 16 amino acids. Germline CDR1 is SEHNR and CDR2 is FQNEAQ (reference sequence). V was cut by 6 bases and J by 0 bases, with 18 bases left in between. The CDR3 nucleotides are TGTGCCAGCAGGCATACGGGTAGGAGGGACTCCTACGAGCAGTACTTC. It specifies CASRHTGRRDSYEQYF.

The V call is TRBV24-1, the J call TRBJ1-1; TRBD1 matches 7 bases. Looked up from germline, CDR1 is KGHDR and CDR2 is SFDVKD. The J segment lost 10 bases and the V segment lost 4 bases, leaving 8 bases of the junction unmatched. This CDR3 contains 13 residues. The DNA for the CDR3 is TGTGCCACCAGTGAACAGACAGGGACACGAGCTTTCTTT. It is translated as CATSEQTGTRAFF.

The rearrangement links TRBV6-2 or TRBV6-3 to TRBJ2-4; 7 nucleotides match TRBD2. Germline V gene data show CDR1 as MNHEY and CDR2 as SVGEGT. V lost 7 bases, J lost 10 bases, and 13 bases stayed unmatched. The length of the CDR3 is 14 residues. CDR3 sequence reads: CASTYWEGSRIQYF. The CDR3, as DNA: TGTGCCAGCACCTACTGGGAGGGTAGTAGAATTCAGTACTTC.

V usage is TRBV30 and J usage is TRBJ2-7; tentatively, D is TRBD1 or TRBD2 (5 bases each). The CDR3 totals 13 residues. Deletions cut 4 bases from V and 7 bases from J, with 17 bases between. The germline V gene encodes CDR1 GTSNPN and CDR2 SVGIG (reference sequence). This chain's CDR3 is CAWMTGKWGEQYF. The CDR3 DNA sequence: TGTGCCTGGATGACGGGAAAGTGGGGGGAGCAGTACTTC.

The chain joins TRBV25-1 to TRBJ2-1; TRBD2 matches at 10 bases. From germline, CDR1 is MGHDK and CDR2 SYGVNS. V was pared by 8 bases and J by 6 bases, with 13 bases of the junction left unmatched. The CDR3 sequence is 16 residues long. CDR3 nucleotides: TGTGCCAGCTCTAGGCTCGGGACTAGCGCAACCAATGAGCAGTTCTTC. The encoded protein is CASSRLGTSATNEQFF.

The rearrangement joins TRBV2 to TRBJ1-5, with TRBD1 as a possible D gene (6 bases). The CDR3 is 14 residues long. Trimming took off 7 bases at V and 6 bases at J, with 16 bases between the two ends. CDR1 and CDR2 (germline): SNHLY, FYNNEI. The CDR3 bases are TGTGCCAGCAATCTCGGGGGGGCCGGTCAGCCCCAGCATTTT. It translates to CASNLGGAGQPQHF.

The rearrangement uses TRBV2 and TRBJ2-1, with 10 bases aligning to TRBD2. The CDR3 is 14 residues long. Looked up from germline, CDR1 is SNHLY and CDR2 is FYNNEI. The junction had 5 bases not matched to a gene; V was cut back by 2 bases and J by 10 bases. Here the CDR3 DNA reads TGTGCCAGCAGTGAACCACTAGCGGGACCGGAGCAGTTCTTC. Amino acid sequence: CASSEPLAGPEQFF.

This clonotype was seen only once. J is TRBJ2-1 and V is TRBV20-1; 8 bases match TRBD2. Germline V gives CDR1 DFQATT, CDR2 SNEGSKA (reference sequence). CDR3 length: 14 residues. The V and J ends lost 3 bases and 7 bases, in that order; junction bases with no gene match: 8. The CDR3 loop reads CSASPLAAVNEQFF. The CDR3 DNA follows: TGCAGTGCTAGCCCACTAGCGGCGGTAAATGAGCAGTTCTTC.

Of note for this clonotype: The germline gene is not matched at one end of the junction; a read error may be the cause. The chain has TRBV6-2 or TRBV6-3 and TRBJ2-5, with 12 bases aligning to TRBD2. From germline, CDR1 is MNHEY and CDR2 SVGEGT. The CDR3 is 15 amino acids. CDR3 residues: CTSSAGGLAGETQYF. The CDR3 DNA is TGTACCAGCAGCGCCGGGGGACTAGCGGGAGAGACCCAGTACTTC.

The chain joins TRBV7-3 to TRBJ1-6; D remains ambiguous. The CDR3 loop spans 13 amino acids. The germline V gene has CDR1 SGHTA and CDR2 FQGTGA. Trimming removed 4 bases from V and 7 bases from J, with 8 bases in between. CDR3 region: CASSSSPNSPLHF. The CDR3 DNA is TGTGCCAGCAGCTCCAGTCCCAATTCACCCCTCCACTTT.

V gene TRBV7-9 combines with J gene TRBJ2-5; 11 nucleotides line up with TRBD2. CDR3 size: 16 residues. The V gene end was trimmed by 5 bases and the J gene end by 5 bases; junction bases not matched to a gene: 10. Germline-derived CDR1 and CDR2 are SEHNR and FQNEAQ (reference sequence). Here the CDR3 reads CASSPQLAGVMETQYF. CDR3 coding DNA: TGTGCCAGCAGCCCCCAACTAGCGGGGGTTATGGAGACCCAGTACTTC.

The chain joins TRBV6-2 or TRBV6-3 to TRBJ2-5; unclear D gene. Trimming left V 6 bases short and J 2 bases short, with 16 bases between. This CDR3 has 15 residues. Germline V lookup: CDR1 MNHEY, CDR2 SVGEGT. DNA for the CDR3: TGTGCCAGCAGCCGGGCTGTCAGGTCACAAGAGACCCAGTACTTC. Protein sequence: CASSRAVRSQETQYF.

The gene calls are TRBV6-1 and TRBJ2-6, with TRBD2 identical over 12 bases. J lost 3 bases, V lost 6 bases, and 9 bases had no gene match. This CDR3 has 18 amino acids. Looked up from germline, CDR1 is MNHNS and CDR2 is SASEGT. In DNA form, the CDR3 reads TGTGCCAGCAGCCGAGGGACTAGCGGGCGTTATGGGGCCAACGTCCTGACTTTC. It is translated as CASSRGTSGRYGANVLTF.

In this sample, this clonotype turned up a few times. V is TRBV6-2 or TRBV6-3 and J is TRBJ1-5; D might be TRBD1 (6 bases). This CDR3 has 15 residues. The V gene's germline CDR1 is MNHEY and CDR2 SVGEGT. V lost 2 bases to trimming and J lost 5 bases, with 13 bases between them. The DNA for the CDR3 is TGTGCCAGCAGTTACCGGACAGACTTTTATCAGCCCCAGCATTTT. It specifies CASSYRTDFYQPQHF.

V is TRBV25-1 and J is TRBJ1-4, with 8 bases matching TRBD1. The CDR3 sequence is 14 residues long. V shed 6 bases and J 5 bases; nucleotides not matched to a gene: 5. From germline, CDR1 is MGHDK and CDR2 SYGVNS. In DNA form, the CDR3 reads TGTGCCAGCAGCATCAGGGGGCTAAATGAAAAACTGTTTTTT. This translates into CASSIRGLNEKLFF.